Listed here are 10 T cell receptor beta chains from one sample, sequenced in a study of OX40 agonist ivuxolimab in advanced cancers. The method behind the library was the immunoSEQ multiplex PCR assay. TCRdb took over this immuneACCESS table, retaining in-frame rearrangements with V and J assigned. Such tables are incomplete; in checked studies, under half of the missing clones stem from an unresolved V gene, and the remainder is unexplained. The sample records approximately 60,000 clones, roughly 90% of which are singletons. Clones ranked in the top ten supply around 0.63% of the sample. Here the sequenced sample was CD4+ or CD8+ T cells sorted from blood, taken in a trial of the OX40 agonist ivuxolimab. All receptors come from an adult with an advanced solid tumor such as melanoma, head and neck, liver or kidney cancer.

The V and J genes are TRBV7-9 and TRBJ2-1; 12 bases match TRBD2. CDR1 SEHNR and CDR2 FQNEAQ come from the germline V gene (reference sequence). V dropped 5 bases and J dropped 3; count of bases not matched to a gene: 11. The CDR3 is 18 amino acids. The CDR3 nucleotides read TGTGCCAGCAGCCTTACGACTAGCGGGAGCCCAGGCTACAATGAGCAGTTCTTC. Encoded protein: CASSLTTSGSPGYNEQFF.

This chain joins TRBV10-1 and TRBJ2-3, with TRBD1 matching over 7 bases. With V trimmed by 0 bases and J by 1 base, 4 bases remained unmatched. Looked up from germline, CDR1 is WNHNN and CDR2 is SYGVQD (reference sequence). This CDR3 comprises 16 residues. The CDR3: CASSESGQRGTDTQYF. The CDR3 DNA is TGCGCCAGCAGTGAGTCGGGACAGAGAGGCACAGATACGCAGTATTTT.

The rearrangement uses TRBV18 and TRBJ2-3; D not certain. The germline CDR1 and CDR2 sequences are KGHSH and LQKENI. CDR3 length: 10 amino acids. The V and J ends lost 6 bases and 6 bases respectively, with 4 bases between them. CDR3 loop: CASSADTQYF. The CDR3 DNA reads TGTGCCAGCTCGGCGGATACGCAGTATTTT.

The J gene is TRBJ1-1, the V gene TRBV6-5; possible D gene TRBD1, 6 bases. The CDR3 spans 15 residues. Per germline, CDR1 MNHEY and CDR2 SVGAGI. V lost 2 bases to trimming and J lost 4 bases, with 14 bases between them. This CDR3 reads CASSYIFRGATEAFF. The CDR3, as DNA: TGTGCCAGCAGTTACATCTTCCGGGGGGCCACTGAAGCTTTCTTT.

The chain has TRBV10-2 and TRBJ2-3, with 15 bases that match TRBD2. The CDR3 totals 18 residues. Per the germline V gene, CDR1 is WSHSY and CDR2 is SAAADI. The junction had 9 bases not matched to a gene; V was cut back by 6 bases and J by 2 bases. This chain's CDR3 is CASRGLAGGSPLTDTQYF. CDR3 in DNA: TGCGCCAGCAGGGGACTAGCGGGGGGCTCCCCCCTCACAGATACGCAGTATTTT.

This clone was seen only once. V gene TRBV2 combines with J gene TRBJ2-3; no clear D gene. Germline values: CDR1 SNHLY, CDR2 FYNNEI. This CDR3 has 11 residues. The V end lost 6 bases, the J end lost 6 bases, and 7 bases lay between the germline ends. This CDR3 reads CASRIGDTQYF. CDR3 sequence (DNA): TGTGCCAGCAGGATTGGGGATACGCAGTATTTT.

This chain joins TRBV7-2 and TRBJ2-7; D is ambiguous. The CDR3 loop spans 11 amino acids. Per the germline V gene, CDR1 is SGHTA and CDR2 is FQGNSA. V lost 8 bases and J lost 2, with 7 bases in between. CDR3 sequence: CASGVAYEQYF. In nucleotides, the CDR3 is TGTGCCAGCGGAGTTGCCTACGAGCAGTACTTC. Complete variable domain (other parts from reference TRBV7-2 and TRBJ2-7): GAGVSQSPSNKVTEKGKDVELRCDPISGHTALYWYRQSLGQGLEFLIYFQGNSAPDKSGLPSDRFSAERTGGSVSTLTIQRTQQEDSAVYLCASGVAYEQYFGPGTRLTVT.

The gene calls are TRBV28 and TRBJ2-1; 8 bases map to TRBD1. The CDR3 runs to 13 residues. V dropped 5 bases and J dropped 8; count of bases not matched to a gene: 5. The germline gives CDR1 MDHEN, CDR2 SYDVKM. Here the CDR3 reads CASSTQGAHEQFF. The CDR3 nucleotides read TGTGCCAGCAGTACTCAGGGGGCCCATGAGCAGTTCTTC.

The chain recombines TRBV13 with TRBJ2-4; 7 positions match TRBD1. Trimming at V came to 6 bases and at J to 3 bases, leaving 5 bases not matched to a gene. Germline V gene lookup returns CDR1 PRHDT and CDR2 FYEKMQ (reference sequence). This CDR3 has 14 residues. This chain's CDR3 is CASSSTGIKNIQYF. CDR3 nucleotides: TGTGCCAGCAGTTCGACAGGGATCAAAAACATTCAGTACTTC.

V is TRBV7-6 and J is TRBJ1-1; 10 bases map to TRBD1. With V trimmed by 6 bases and J by 3 bases, 4 bases remained unmatched. Germline V gene sequence: CDR1 SGHVS, CDR2 FNYEAQ. The length of the CDR3 is 14 residues. CDR3 DNA: TGTGCCAGCAGTCGACAGGGGGCAGACACTGAAGCTTTCTTT. Translating gives CASSRQGADTEAFF.